This passage covers 20 T cell receptor beta chains from one sample sequenced in a study of blood T cell repertoires in COVID-19. Libraries were prepared by immunoSEQ multiplex PCR; TCRdb keeps only in-frame clonotypes and omits some of them. Altogether 50,000 to 65,000 clones are present, roughly 84% being singletons, with the ten largest covering over 3%. Source material: peripheral blood. These receptors originate from a man in his 70s with acute or convalescent COVID-19.

The chain carries TRBV6-5 and TRBJ2-7; TRBD1 matches 9 bases. The CDR3 loop spans 13 amino acids. Germline lookup yields CDR1 MNHEY and CDR2 SVGAGI. After removal of 8 bases from V and 2 bases from J, the junction contained 4 bases not matched to a gene. The CDR3 reads CASRGTGTYEQYF. CDR3 sequence (DNA): TGTGCCAGCCGAGGGACAGGGACCTACGAGCAGTACTTC.

V gene TRBV19 combines with J gene TRBJ1-2, with 8 bases lining up with TRBD1. Germline CDR1 and CDR2: LNHDA and SQIVND (reference sequence). V was clipped by 4 bases and J by 2 bases; unmatched bases: 6. The CDR3 has 15 amino acids. CDR3 sequence reads: CASSKQGAVNYGYTF. CDR3 sequence (DNA): TGTGCCAGTAGTAAGCAGGGGGCGGTGAACTATGGCTACACCTTC.

The chain joins TRBV6-5 to TRBJ2-7; D is perhaps TRBD2 (7 bases). Trimming pared 7 bases from V and 9 bases from J, leaving 22 bases between. Germline V gene data show CDR1 as MNHEY and CDR2 as SVGAGI. The CDR3 contains 14 residues. The CDR3: CASTAGAGHLRQYF. Here the CDR3 DNA reads TGTGCCAGCACCGCGGGGGCGGGGCACCTGAGGCAGTACTTC.

As to this clone: The same CDR3 also results from other DNA sequences found in this sample. The chain recombines TRBV7-2 with TRBJ1-2; D gene ambiguous. The CDR3 contains 14 residues. Trimming pared 1 base from V and 2 bases from J, leaving 8 bases between. The V gene's germline CDR1 is SGHTA and CDR2 FQGNSA. This CDR3 reads CASSLDWRNYGYTF. The CDR3 nucleotides read TGTGCCAGCAGCTTAGATTGGAGGAACTATGGCTACACCTTC.

Regarding this clone: One end of the junction is discordant with germline, which a read error may explain. The chain has TRBV27 and TRBJ2-1; 8 bases agree with TRBD1. The CDR3 runs to 15 residues. Germline-derived CDR1 and CDR2 are MNHEY and SMNVEV (reference sequence). The CDR3 region is CTSNPGQGRRGEQFF. The CDR3 nucleotides are TGTACCAGCAACCCCGGACAGGGCCGTCGAGGTGAGCAGTTCTTC.

The sample holds a few counts of this clone. The chain has TRBV4-2 and TRBJ2-5, with D tentatively TRBD2 (5 bases). This CDR3 region has 15 residues. The V end was cut by 0 bases, the J end by 4 bases, with 12 bases between. CDR1 LGHNA and CDR2 YNFKEQ come from the germline V gene. CDR3 protein: CASSQETEAGETQYF. In DNA form, the CDR3 reads TGTGCCAGCAGCCAAGAGACGGAGGCGGGAGAGACCCAGTACTTC.

The chain couples TRBV19 to TRBJ2-3; D is perhaps TRBD2 (6 bases). This CDR3 has 15 amino acids. The germline V and J ends were trimmed by 0 bases and 5 bases, with 12 bases remaining between them. Germline values: CDR1 LNHDA, CDR2 SQIVND (reference sequence). The CDR3 DNA follows: TGTGCCAGTAGTATAGACGGGACTTTGAGAGATACGCAGTATTTT. Translating gives CASSIDGTLRDTQYF.

This clone was seen a handful of times. The chain combines TRBV6-5 with TRBJ1-1; TRBD1 agrees at 8 bases. The CDR3 consists of 16 residues. After removal of 4 bases from V and 2 bases from J, the junction contained 9 bases not matched to a gene. The V gene's germline CDR1 is MNHEY and CDR2 SVGAGI. The CDR3 DNA is TGTGCCAGCAGTTCGTTAACAGGGACAGGAAACACTGAAGCTTTCTTT. Its protein product is CASSSLTGTGNTEAFF.

The genes are TRBV27 and TRBJ1-5; D perhaps matches TRBD1 (5 bases). V was trimmed by 4 bases and J by 3 bases, leaving 7 bases between them. This CDR3 comprises 13 residues. The germline CDR1 and CDR2 sequences are MNHEY and SMNVEV (reference sequence). The CDR3 protein is CASSSTANQPQHF. The CDR3, as DNA: TGTGCCAGCAGTTCGACAGCCAATCAGCCCCAGCATTTT.

The chain carries TRBV27 and TRBJ1-5, with a possible D match to TRBD1 (6 bases). Between the trimmed V and J ends, which lost 5 bases and 6 bases, there was a span of 14 bases. The V gene's germline CDR1 is MNHEY and CDR2 SMNVEV (reference sequence). The CDR3 has 14 amino acids. The CDR3 DNA reads TGTGCCAGCAGTGCTGCGGGGGGCATTCAGCCCCAGCATTTT. Its translation is CASSAAGGIQPQHF.

In this sample, this clone turned up once. The genes are TRBV19 and TRBJ1-1, with TRBD1 identical over 8 bases. Trimming at V came to 7 bases and at J to 1 base, leaving 5 bases not matched to a gene. From germline, CDR1 is LNHDA and CDR2 SQIVND (reference sequence). This CDR3 region has 14 residues. The CDR3 region is CASTLDRANTEAFF. CDR3 in DNA: TGTGCCAGTACCTTGGACAGGGCGAACACTGAAGCTTTCTTT.

The chain is built from TRBV5-1 and TRBJ1-1; 8 bases match TRBD1. Germline CDR1 and CDR2: SGHRS and YFSETQ. The V gene end was trimmed by 1 base and the J gene end by 0 bases; junction bases not matched to a gene: 5. The CDR3 runs to 16 residues. CDR3 loop: CASSLRDRRMNTEAFF. The CDR3, as DNA: TGCGCCAGCAGCTTGCGGGACAGGCGGATGAACACTGAAGCTTTCTTT.

CDR3 sequence (DNA): TGTGCCTGGAGTGCACTAGGGTCCTTGGCTGCAACTAATGAAAAACTGTTTTTT. This encodes CAWSALGSLAATNEKLFF. The gene calls are TRBV30 and TRBJ1-4; no definite D call. The V and J ends lost 1 base and 0 bases respectively, with 18 bases between them. Germline V lookup: CDR1 GTSNPN, CDR2 SVGIG (reference sequence). CDR3 size: 18 residues.

This chain links TRBV5-6 with TRBJ1-1, with D uncertain. Germline V gene data show CDR1 as SGHDT and CDR2 as YYEEEE. Trimming took 1 base from V and 0 from J, leaving 4 bases between them. There are 13 residues in the CDR3. The CDR3 nucleotides are TGTGCCAGCAGCTTGACAGTGAACACTGAAGCTTTCTTT. Its translation: CASSLTVNTEAFF.

The chain joins TRBV15 to TRBJ1-6; tentatively, D is TRBD1 (6 bases). Trimming shortened V by 0 bases and J by 6 bases, and 9 bases separated the two germline ends. CDR1 is LNHNV, CDR2 YYDKDF, per germline (reference sequence). The CDR3 loop spans 15 amino acids. The CDR3 loop reads CATSREAGVNSPLHF. The CDR3 DNA reads TGTGCCACCAGCAGAGAAGCAGGGGTTAATTCACCCCTCCACTTT.

The chain recombines TRBV5-6 with TRBJ1-2; D remains unclear. Trimming shortened V by 0 bases and J by 5 bases, and 5 bases separated the two germline ends. The CDR3 is 12 residues long. Germline values: CDR1 SGHDT, CDR2 YYEEEE. In DNA form, the CDR3 reads TGTGCCAGCAGCTTGGGACATTATGGCTACACCTTC. Translated: CASSLGHYGYTF.

The rearrangement joins TRBV7-2 to TRBJ2-5; 7 bases match TRBD2. V shed 4 bases and J 7 bases; nucleotides not matched to a gene: 9. Looked up from germline, CDR1 is SGHTA and CDR2 is FQGNSA. The CDR3 runs to 14 residues. CDR3 DNA sequence: TGTGCCAGCAGCTCCCGGGACTACTCACGGACCCAGTACTTC. As protein: CASSSRDYSRTQYF. Filled out from reference TRBV7-2 and TRBJ2-5, the complete variable domain reads GAGVSQSPSNKVTEKGKDVELRCDPISGHTALYWYRQSLGQGLEFLIYFQGNSAPDKSGLPSDRFSAERTGGSVSTLTIQRTQQEDSAVYLCASSSRDYSRTQYFGPGTRLLVL.

V and J are TRBV10-3 and TRBJ1-2; D gene uncertain. The CDR3 is 14 amino acids. With 8 bases removed from V and 2 bases from J, the gap between germline ends came to 15 bases. The germline V gene has CDR1 ENHRY and CDR2 SYGVKD. The CDR3 here is CAIGREPQNYGYTF. CDR3 bases: TGTGCCATCGGAAGGGAGCCCCAAAACTATGGCTACACCTTC.

The CDR3 DNA reads TGTGCCAGTAATTTACAGGGGCCTGGCTATGGCTACACCTTC. It specifies CASNLQGPGYGYTF. The chain links TRBV19 to TRBJ1-2; 7 bases map to TRBD1. Germline CDR1 reads LNHDA; CDR2 reads SQIVND (reference sequence). Trimming took 7 bases from V and 4 from J; bases not matched to a gene: 9. This CDR3 spans 14 amino acids.

The V and J genes are TRBV24-1 and TRBJ2-7; 7 bases map to TRBD2. J gave up 5 bases and V 4 bases, and 7 bases lay outside the gene matches. CDR1 is KGHDR and CDR2 is SFDVKD in the germline V gene. This CDR3 spans 14 amino acids. The CDR3, as DNA: TGTGCCACCAGTGACTCGGGAGGTAGTAACGAGCAGTACTTC. Translating gives CATSDSGGSNEQYF.